Listed below are T cell receptor beta chains from one sample, sequenced in a study of CD8 T cells in ankylosing spondylitis. TCRdb fed the 5' RACE reads into MiXCR, producing one record per CDR3 protein. The sample has approximately 180,000 distinct CDR3 sequences, 15% to 20% seen once. Sequences were obtained from blood, either unsorted or a sorted T cell fraction (not recorded which). Source of these receptors: a male donor aged 10 to 35 with ankylosing spondylitis or in good health (not recorded which). The CDR3 runs from the conserved cysteine through the conserved F or W. D genes are given only for firm matches. Expanded clones get a size class; other rows say once, few or many, or leave the size out.

D gene	V gene	J gene	clone size	CDR3 DNA	CDR3 protein
TRBD1	TRBV15	TRBJ2-4	many	TGTGCCACCAGCAGAGAAGAACCCGGGACAGGGTTTTTGGCAGGGGAAAACATTCAGTACTTC	CATSREEPGTGFLAGENIQYF
-	TRBV2	TRBJ2-1	many	TGTGCCAGCAGTACGACCGACTACAATGAGCAGTTCTTC	CASSTTDYNEQFF
-	TRBV20-1	TRBJ2-3	few	TGCAGTGCTAGGGAGGGCGGCACAGATACGCAGTATTTT	CSAREGGTDTQYF
-	TRBV10-3	TRBJ2-4	few	TGTGCCATCAGTGAGTCAGGCGAGCTAGCCAAAAACATTCAGTACTTC	CAISESGELAKNIQYF
TRBD1	TRBV2	TRBJ1-4	-	TGTGCCAGCACCGGACAGGGTGGGGATGAAAAACTGTTTTTT	CASTGQGGDEKLFF
TRBD1	TRBV19	TRBJ2-1	few	TGTGCCAGTAGTAACTACCGGGACAGTTATAAGCAGTTCTTC	CASSNYRDSYKQFF
-	TRBV3-1	TRBJ2-5	many	TGTGCCAGCAGCCAAGGTCCGCACCAAGAGACCCAGTACTTC	CASSQGPHQETQYF
-	TRBV6-4	TRBJ2-6	-	TGTGCCAGCAGTGACTCAGGCAGCTCTGGGGCCAACGTCCTGACTTTC	CASSDSGSSGANVLTF
TRBD1	TRBV7-2	TRBJ2-1	many	TGTGCCACCCCCCGGGACAGGGGAACCCTTGAGCAGTTCTTC	CATPRDRGTLEQFF
TRBD2	TRBV24-1	TRBJ2-3	many	TGTGCCACCAGCTCTCCGGGACTAGCGGGAGAATATACGCAGTATTTT	CATSSPGLAGEYTQYF
TRBD2	TRBV6-2/TRBV6-3	TRBJ2-1	-	TGTGCCAGCAGGATAGCGGGAGCGATCAATGAGCAGTTCTTC	CASRIAGAINEQFF
-	TRBV12-5	TRBJ2-3	many	TGTGCTAGTGGTTCCCCCTCGGATACGCAGTATTTT	CASGSPSDTQYF
-	TRBV6-5	TRBJ2-7	many	TGTGCCAGCGGGAGTCCCCCCTACGAGCAGTACTTC	CASGSPPYEQYF
-	TRBV4-1	TRBJ2-2	many	TGCGCCAGCAGCCCCCGGGGGAGAGGTACCGGGGAGCTGTTTTTT	CASSPRGRGTGELFF
TRBD2	TRBV12-3/TRBV12-4	TRBJ2-1	many	TGTGCCAGCAGTTTGGCCCTCTTAGCGGGAGTGTCGGGCTCCTACAATGAGCAGTTCTTC	CASSLALLAGVSGSYNEQFF
-	TRBV4-2	TRBJ2-2	many	TGTGCCAGCAGCCAAGGTGGCCTCGGGGAGCTGTTTTTT	CASSQGGLGELFF
-	TRBV27	TRBJ2-1	many	TGTGCCAGCACGACCACAGGGTTCGGGTCCTACAATGAGCAGTTCTTC	CASTTTGFGSYNEQFF
-	TRBV12-3/TRBV12-4	TRBJ1-1	many	TGTGCCAGCAGTCCCCGGCCGATCGAGGGGCTCGGGGATGCGGAGAACACTGAAGCTTTCTTT	CASSPRPIEGLGDAENTEAFF
-	TRBV5-4	TRBJ2-1	many	TGTGCCAGCAGCTTGGCAGTGTCTGCGGCGAGCTCCTACAATGAGCAGTTCTTC	CASSLAVSAASSYNEQFF
-	TRBV30	TRBJ2-1	-	TGTGCCGGACTTATCTCCTTCTCCTACAATGAGCAGTTCTTC	CAGLISFSYNEQFF
-	TRBV29-1	TRBJ2-2	many	TGCAGCGTTGAAAACGGGGAGCTGTTTTTT	CSVENGELFF
-	TRBV18	TRBJ1-4	many	TGTGCCAGCTCACCACCCCCCCAGGGAAGTGAAAAACTGTTTTTT	CASSPPPQGSEKLFF
TRBD2	TRBV9	TRBJ2-7	many	TGTGCCAGCAGCGTCGAGCCCCGGGACCTAGCGGTCTACGAGCAGTACTTC	CASSVEPRDLAVYEQYF
TRBD2	TRBV29-1	TRBJ2-1	many	TGCAGCGGCCTAGGTAGCGGGAGGGCCGGTTCCGATGAGCAGTTCTTC	CSGLGSGRAGSDEQFF
-	TRBV12-3/TRBV12-4	TRBJ2-7	many	TGTGCCAGCAGAGGGCCCGTCCCAAGCGAGCAGTACTTC	CASRGPVPSEQYF
-	TRBV5-1	TRBJ2-3	many	TGCGCCAGCAGCTTGTTACAGGGCACAGATACGCAGTATTTT	CASSLLQGTDTQYF
TRBD2	TRBV5-4	TRBJ2-5	-	TGTGCCAGCAGCCACCTAGCGGACCAAGAGACCCAGTACTTC	CASSHLADQETQYF
TRBD2	TRBV20-1	TRBJ2-1	many	TGCAGTGCCAGGACCAGGGGCAGCGGGAGCTTAGGTGAGCAGTTCTTC	CSARTRGSGSLGEQFF
-	TRBV19	TRBJ2-3	few	TGTGCCAGTAGTATCGTCCCTTCGGATACGCAGTATTTT	CASSIVPSDTQYF
-	TRBV29-1	TRBJ1-1	many	TGCAGCGCCGGTCCCGCGGGGGGGAACACTGAAGCTTTCTTT	CSAGPAGGNTEAFF
-	TRBV18	TRBJ1-5	few	TGTGCCAGCTCACCCCGGACGGAGCCGCCCCAGCATTTT	CASSPRTEPPQHF
-	TRBV5-1	TRBJ2-2	many	TGCGCCAGCAGCCTGGGAGCGTCGATGAACACCGGGGAGCTGTTTTTT	CASSLGASMNTGELFF
-	TRBV10-3	TRBJ2-5	many	TGTGCCATCCGCGGGACTTCCCAAGAGACCCAGTACTTC	CAIRGTSQETQYF
-	TRBV20-1	TRBJ2-3	many	TGCAGTGCTAGTATCAAGCGGTACACAGATACGCAGTATTTT	CSASIKRYTDTQYF
-	TRBV11-2	TRBJ2-5	many	TGTGCCAGCAGCTTAGATTGGACGGAGGTATCCCAGTACTTC	CASSLDWTEVSQYF
-	TRBV10-2	TRBJ2-1	many	TGCGCCAGTCGGACAGAGTACAATGAGCAGTTCTTC	CASRTEYNEQFF
-	TRBV12-3/TRBV12-4	TRBJ1-1	many	TGTGCCAGCAGGGGCGGGGAGGGAGCTTTCTTT	CASRGGEGAFF
-	TRBV7-9	TRBJ2-3	many	TGTGCCAGCAGCAACCCTTTAGCCAAGGGAATGCGTGGCACAGATACGCAGTATTTT	CASSNPLAKGMRGTDTQYF
-	TRBV27	TRBJ1-2	many	TGTGCCAGCAGACAACAGGGAGTAGGCTACACCTTC	CASRQQGVGYTF
-	TRBV5-1	TRBJ2-6	many	TGCGCCAGCAGCTTAGGGGTATCTGGGGCCAACGTCCTGACTTTC	CASSLGVSGANVLTF
-	TRBV28	TRBJ1-2	many	TGTGCCAGCAGTCTGGAGACGGTCTATGGCTACACCTTC	CASSLETVYGYTF
TRBD2	TRBV7-3	TRBJ2-3	many	TGTGCCAGCAGCTTAAAGGCGGGAGGGCCGGTCGGCACAGATACGCAGTATTTT	CASSLKAGGPVGTDTQYF
-	TRBV25-1	TRBJ2-5	many	TGTGCCAGCAGTGATGGAGAGACCCAGTACTTC	CASSDGETQYF
TRBD2	TRBV6-6	TRBJ2-1	few	TGTGCCAGCAGTACTAGCGGGTTCTCCTACAATGAGCAGTTCTTC	CASSTSGFSYNEQFF
TRBD1	TRBV20-1	TRBJ2-3	few	TGCAGTGCCCCGGACAGGGCCACGTCCACAGATACGCAGTATTTT	CSAPDRATSTDTQYF
-	TRBV5-5	TRBJ1-3	many	TGTGCCAGCAGCTTATCGGACAGAAGCTCTGGAAACACCATATATTTT	CASSLSDRSSGNTIYF
TRBD1	TRBV6-2/TRBV6-3	TRBJ2-3	many	TGTGCCAGCAGGACCGGGACAGGGAGCACAGATACGCAGTATTTT	CASRTGTGSTDTQYF
TRBD1	TRBV11-3	TRBJ2-1	many	TGTGCCAGCAGGGACAGGGGGGTCGACAATGAGCAGTTCTTC	CASRDRGVDNEQFF
TRBD2	TRBV29-1	TRBJ2-3	many	TGCAGCGTGGAGGGACTAGCGGGAGCCCCAGATACGCAGTATTTT	CSVEGLAGAPDTQYF
-	TRBV7-6	TRBJ2-1	many	TGTGCCAGCAGCTTAGCGTTCGGCGGGACCTCGCTTTACAATGAGCAGTTCTTC	CASSLAFGGTSLYNEQFF
-	TRBV7-9	TRBJ2-1	-	TGTGCCAGCAGCCTCCACTTCAATGAGCAGTTCTTC	CASSLHFNEQFF
TRBD1	TRBV5-6	TRBJ2-3	many	TGTGCCAGCCGCGAGATAACAGGGGGACCTAGCACAGATACGCAGTATTTT	CASREITGGPSTDTQYF
TRBD2	TRBV5-4	TRBJ2-3	-	TGTGCCAGCAGCGCTGCAAAACGAACTAGCGGGAGGGGAGGAGATACGCAGTATTTT	CASSAAKRTSGRGGDTQYF
TRBD2	TRBV2	TRBJ2-3	-	TGTGCCAGCAGTGATCCGACTAGCGGGGCAGATACGCAGTATTTT	CASSDPTSGADTQYF
TRBD2	TRBV7-8	TRBJ2-3	many	TGTGCCAGCAGCCTATTGGGACTAGCGGCTCCCACAGATACGCAGTATTTT	CASSLLGLAAPTDTQYF
-	TRBV5-1	TRBJ1-1	many	TGCGCCAGCAGCGAAGCCGGGCCCTACTTCAACACTGAAGCTTTCTTT	CASSEAGPYFNTEAFF
-	TRBV7-3	TRBJ2-1	many	TGTGCCAGCAGCTCCACCTACAATGAGCAGTTCTTC	CASSSTYNEQFF
-	TRBV19	TRBJ1-1	many	TGTGCCAGTAGTCCACAGATTAACACTGAAGCTTTCTTT	CASSPQINTEAFF
TRBD1	TRBV28	TRBJ2-5	many	TGTGCCAGCAATATGGACAGGCAAGAGACCCAGTACTTC	CASNMDRQETQYF